This T cell receptor beta chain was sequenced in a study of a mutant IDH1 vaccine in newly diagnosed glioma. As to this clone: Its antigen is as yet unknown.

This table comes from immunoSEQ multiplex PCR, and its TCRdb copy is limited to in-frame clones, with some not included. Altogether 70,000 to 90,000 clones are present, 91% being singletons, with the ten largest covering 0.56%. Time point in this sample: week 5, during vaccination. What each vaccine dose contained was 300 ug of mutant IDH1 20-mer peptide, accompanied by topical imiquimod. Whole-study results and caveats: Pseudoprogression appeared unlinked to shifts in leading peripheral T cell clonotypes.

The source of this sequence is a woman aged 45-59 years with glioma. The sequences come from PBMCs, collected from a glioma patient whose treatment included an IDH1 peptide vaccine.

This CDR3 reads CAISEVKPSGNTIYF. CDR3 nucleotide sequence: TGTGCCATCAGTGAAGTCAAACCCTCTGGAAACACCATATATTTT. The gene calls are TRBV10-3 and TRBJ1-3; D is unclear. The V end was cut by 3 bases, the J end by 0 bases, with 9 bases between. The V gene's germline CDR1 is ENHRY and CDR2 SYGVKD. This CDR3 comprises 15 residues.